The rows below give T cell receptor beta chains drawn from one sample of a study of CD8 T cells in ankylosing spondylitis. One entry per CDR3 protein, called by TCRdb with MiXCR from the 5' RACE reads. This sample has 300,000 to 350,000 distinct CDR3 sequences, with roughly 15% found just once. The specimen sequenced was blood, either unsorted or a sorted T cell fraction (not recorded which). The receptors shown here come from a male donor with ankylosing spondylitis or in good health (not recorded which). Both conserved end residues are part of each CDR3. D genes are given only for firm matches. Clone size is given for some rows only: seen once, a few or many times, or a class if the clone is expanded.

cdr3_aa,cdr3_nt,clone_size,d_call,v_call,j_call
CASSLMVAGDTGELFF,TGCGCCAGCAGCTTGATGGTAGCGGGAGATACCGGGGAGCTGTTTTTT,many,TRBD2,TRBV5-1,TRBJ2-2
CSASGSDNEQFF,TGCAGTGCTAGCGGGAGTGACAATGAGCAGTTCTTC,few,-,TRBV20-1,TRBJ2-1
CAISESYGLGTSHNTGELFF,TGTGCCATCAGTGAGTCTTACGGTCTGGGGACTAGCCATAACACCGGGGAGCTGTTTTTT,few,TRBD2,TRBV10-3,TRBJ2-2
CATSRPLREQFF,TGTGCCACCAGCAGACCCCTGCGTGAGCAGTTCTTC,-,-,TRBV15,TRBJ2-1
CASSQGEGSIYEQYF,TGCGCCAGCAGCCAAGGCGAGGGCTCGATCTACGAGCAGTACTTC,-,-,TRBV4-1,TRBJ2-7
CSARGAGFDNEKLFF,TGCAGTGCTCGTGGCGCAGGGTTTGATAATGAAAAACTGTTTTTT,many,-,TRBV20-1,TRBJ1-4
CASSLAPGIRSEQYF,TGCGCCAGCAGCTTGGCCCCAGGGATCAGGTCGGAGCAGTACTTC,-,-,TRBV5-1,TRBJ2-7
CASRVGQLRDEKLFF,TGTGCCAGCAGGGTAGGACAACTCCGGGATGAAAAACTGTTTTTT,-,-,TRBV6-1,TRBJ1-4
CASGTGHRNTGELFF,TGCGCCAGCGGGACGGGACACCGGAACACCGGGGAGCTGTTTTTT,-,-,TRBV5-1,TRBJ2-2
CSGSGQNQETQYF,TGCAGTGGATCGGGACAGAATCAAGAGACCCAGTACTTC,-,TRBD1,TRBV20-1,TRBJ2-5
CASSYRDTNTEAFF,TGTGCCAGCAGCTACCGGGACACGAACACTGAAGCTTTCTTT,-,-,TRBV7-2,TRBJ1-1
CASSQVGRVSEQYF,TGCGCCAGCAGCCAAGTGGGAAGGGTCAGCGAGCAGTACTTC,-,-,TRBV4-1,TRBJ2-7
CSVDDGYEQYF,TGCAGCGTGGACGACGGGTACGAGCAGTACTTC,-,-,TRBV29-1,TRBJ2-7
CASSLSRGGQPQHF,TGTGCCAGCAGTTTGAGCAGGGGGGGTCAGCCCCAGCATTTT,few,TRBD1,TRBV12-3/TRBV12-4,TRBJ1-5
CASSLTPNSPLHF,TGTGCCAGCAGCTTAACCCCCAATTCACCCCTCCACTTT,few,-,TRBV5-6,TRBJ1-6
CSARDLDEKLFF,TGCAGTGCTAGAGATCTTGATGAAAAACTGTTTTTT,few,-,TRBV20-1,TRBJ1-4
CSAAKGQAQDYGYTF,TGCAGCGCTGCTAAAGGACAGGCCCAGGACTATGGCTACACCTTC,-,TRBD1,TRBV29-1,TRBJ1-2
CASSELQRGEQYF,TGTGCCAGCAGTGAACTACAGAGAGGGGAACAGTACTTC,-,-,TRBV2,TRBJ2-7
CAISESNSQADTQYF,TGTGCCATCAGTGAGTCGAACTCCCAGGCAGATACGCAGTATTTT,many,-,TRBV10-3,TRBJ2-3
CATSDSQGRQETQYF,TGTGCCACCAGTGATTCTCAGGGGAGACAAGAGACCCAGTACTTC,few,-,TRBV24-1,TRBJ2-5
CASRSTGPFSYNEQFF,TGTGCCAGCAGGTCAACAGGGCCCTTCTCCTACAATGAGCAGTTCTTC,-,-,TRBV6-1,TRBJ2-1
CASSWGTGELFF,TGCGCCAGCAGCTGGGGCACCGGGGAGCTGTTTTTT,many,-,TRBV4-1,TRBJ2-2
CASYAGGVIRTNEQFF,TGTGCCTCATACGCAGGGGGCGTGATTCGAACCAATGAGCAGTTCTTC,few,-,TRBV21-1,TRBJ2-1
CASRRTSGSSYNEQFF,TGTGCCAGCAGGAGGACTAGCGGGAGCTCCTACAATGAGCAGTTCTTC,-,TRBD2,TRBV6-1,TRBJ2-1
CASSQRSGSPDTQYF,TGCGCCAGCAGCCAACGGAGCGGTTCCCCAGATACGCAGTATTTT,few,-,TRBV4-1,TRBJ2-3
CASSPGGALFSNTGELFF,TGTGCCAGCAGCCCCGGCGGGGCCCTCTTCTCGAACACCGGGGAGCTGTTTTTT,few,-,TRBV6-4,TRBJ2-2
CASSPQGRITEAFF,TGCGCCAGCAGCCCGCAGGGGAGGATCACTGAAGCTTTCTTT,few,-,TRBV4-1,TRBJ1-1
CASTSGQGYSDRPNNNNEQFF,TGTGCCAGCACTTCGGGGCAGGGATATTCTGACCGACCGAACAACAACAATGAGCAGTTCTTC,few,-,TRBV11-1,TRBJ2-1
CASSFAGTNTGELFF,TGTGCCAGCAGTTTCGCGGGAACGAACACCGGGGAGCTGTTTTTT,few,-,TRBV27,TRBJ2-2
CASSRQGIQGYTF,TGTGCCAGCAGTAGACAGGGGATACAAGGCTACACCTTC,-,TRBD1,TRBV12-3/TRBV12-4,TRBJ1-2
CSVGQGTYNEQFF,TGCAGCGTTGGACAGGGGACCTACAATGAGCAGTTCTTC,few,TRBD1,TRBV29-1,TRBJ2-1
CASSQRALQETQYF,TGCGCCAGCAGCCAGAGGGCTCTACAAGAGACCCAGTACTTC,many,-,TRBV4-1,TRBJ2-5
CASSVEASGRTDTQYF,TGTGCCAGCAGCGTAGAGGCTAGCGGGAGGACTGATACGCAGTATTTT,-,TRBD2,TRBV9,TRBJ2-3
CASSRDLRLGQPQHF,TGTGCCAGCAGTCGGGACCTAAGATTAGGGCAGCCCCAGCATTTT,-,-,TRBV12-3/TRBV12-4,TRBJ1-5
CASKRDRYNEKLFF,TGTGCCAGCAAACGGGACCGGTATAATGAAAAACTGTTTTTT,-,-,TRBV2,TRBJ1-4
CASSLGRRDTQYF,TGTGCCAGCAGTTTGGGGAGGAGGGATACGCAGTATTTT,many,-,TRBV27,TRBJ2-3
CASSPLRDRVQETQYF,TGTGCCAGCTCACCGTTAAGGGACAGGGTGCAAGAGACCCAGTACTTC,-,TRBD1,TRBV18,TRBJ2-5
CSVELADTQYF,TGCAGCGTTGAGTTGGCAGATACGCAGTATTTT,-,-,TRBV29-1,TRBJ2-3
CASSSFPQGTFGETQYF,TGTGCCAGCAGTTCCTTTCCCCAGGGCACGTTCGGAGAGACCCAGTACTTC,-,-,TRBV7-9,TRBJ2-5
CASSGGRNDNEQFF,TGTGCCAGCAGCGGAGGGAGGAATGACAATGAGCAGTTCTTC,many,-,TRBV9,TRBJ2-1
CASSLGTGGAETQYF,TGCGCCAGCAGCTTGGGGACAGGGGGAGCAGAGACCCAGTACTTC,many,TRBD1,TRBV5-1,TRBJ2-5
CASSFDRRDTEAFF,TGCGCCAGCAGCTTCGACAGGAGGGACACTGAAGCTTTCTTT,-,-,TRBV5-1,TRBJ1-1
CASSKTGGFRGYTF,TGTGCCAGCAGCAAGACAGGGGGCTTTCGCGGCTACACCTTC,-,TRBD1,TRBV7-2,TRBJ1-2
CASSRGTGTMRNEQFF,TGTGCCAGCAGCCGCGGGACGGGGACGATGAGGAATGAGCAGTTCTTC,-,-,TRBV5-6,TRBJ2-1
CSVVTGTGLADTQYF,TGCAGCGTCGTTACTGGGACAGGGTTGGCAGATACGCAGTATTTT,-,TRBD1,TRBV29-1,TRBJ2-3
CASSQGSGGAPYNEQFF,TGTGCCAGCAGCCAGGGAAGCGGGGGGGCCCCCTACAATGAGCAGTTCTTC,-,TRBD2,TRBV4-2,TRBJ2-1
CASSLGDEGDEKLFF,TGCGCCAGCAGCTTGGGAGACGAGGGGGATGAAAAACTGTTTTTT,few,-,TRBV5-1,TRBJ1-4
CASTISGGEQYF,TGTGCCAGCACCATTAGCGGCGGCGAGCAGTACTTC,few,-,TRBV6-6,TRBJ2-7
CAVLREGYTEAFF,TGTGCCGTACTGAGGGAGGGGTACACTGAAGCTTTCTTT,few,-,TRBV6-1,TRBJ1-1
CASSQDGRGVADTQYF,TGTGCCAGCAGCCAAGATGGTAGGGGGGTGGCAGATACGCAGTATTTT,many,-,TRBV3-1,TRBJ2-3
CSAREGGGGTYGYTF,TGCAGTGCTAGAGAGGGCGGCGGGGGGACTTATGGCTACACCTTC,many,-,TRBV20-1,TRBJ1-2
CASSYDNNYGYTF,TGTGCCAGCAGTTACGACAATAACTATGGCTACACCTTC,few,-,TRBV6-2/TRBV6-3,TRBJ1-2
CASSYGANVLTF,TGTGCCAGCAGCTACGGGGCCAACGTCCTGACTTTC,few,-,TRBV12-3/TRBV12-4,TRBJ2-6
CASSETSRTDTQYF,TGTGCCAGCAGTGAGACCAGCCGCACAGATACGCAGTATTTT,-,-,TRBV2,TRBJ2-3
CASSNREKNTEAFF,TGTGCCAGCAGCAACAGGGAGAAGAACACTGAAGCTTTCTTT,-,-,TRBV6-1,TRBJ1-1
CASSPLSWRGTITDTQYF,TGTGCCAGCAGCCCCCTGAGTTGGCGGGGCACAATCACAGATACGCAGTATTTT,few,-,TRBV4-2,TRBJ2-3
CASSQEGRHNQPQHF,TGTGCCAGCAGCCAAGAGGGTCGGCACAATCAGCCCCAGCATTTT,-,-,TRBV4-2,TRBJ1-5
CASSLELAGGHEQFF,TGCGCCAGCAGCTTGGAACTAGCGGGGGGGCATGAGCAGTTCTTC,few,TRBD2,TRBV5-1,TRBJ2-1